This T cell receptor (beta chain) emerged from a study of cytomegalovirus exposure and HLA in healthy donors (dated by TCRdb to about 2017). Study-wide context: In an earlier analysis of 587 of the donors, 250 to 300 Gb of sequence data and 90 million to 120 million unique TCR beta sequences from 180 million or so T cells were reported. Around 320 gigabases of sequencing data and 80 million or so unique TCR sequences were included in an early release covering roughly 700 HLA-typed donors. Among the 398 genotyped donors, approximately 82% belonged to the genetic ancestry cluster associated with self-reported Caucasian donors. The study aimed to test whether cataloging public T cell receptors could reveal signatures of past pathogen exposure. The study profiled the T cell repertoires of hundreds of subjects by immunosequencing and related them to cytomegalovirus serostatus. Besides the first cohort of hundreds of subjects, a separate validation cohort made up of 120 different subjects was used. The study combined high-throughput TCR immunosequencing, statistical association of individual TCRs with disease status, and machine learning to predict cytomegalovirus infection status. A later analysis re-analyzed previously published TCR beta repertoires from several hundred donors and added high-resolution HLA genotyping to study TCR occurrence patterns. In the later analysis, no new phenotypic data were used to find candidate immune exposures; instead, reliance was placed on TCR beta sequences and their occurrence across donors. An earlier analysis of about 600 of the donors used high-throughput TCR beta sequencing to judge whether each TCR beta V gene segment behaved as functional or pseudogenic. Donor age, sex, ethnicity and CMV serostatus were compiled alongside the repertoire data. A later genetic analysis took genome-wide SNP genotypes for about three fifths of the 666 donors and used that subset as a discovery cohort. All discovery cohort repertoires had been generated on a single sequencing platform. Class I and class II HLA loci were covered by the typing at four-digit resolution. The number of donors typed differed by locus, with 629-630 for A, B, C, DRB1 and DQB1, roughly 520 for DQA1, over 600 for DPA1, and roughly 450 for DPB1. Because of strong linkage in the cohort, five DR-DQ haplotypes were treated as single units for association and clustering. On average, approximately 250,000 unique TCR beta nucleotide sequences were sequenced per donor among 398 genotyped donors of the cohort, with 15% to 20% of those sequences being non-productive.

Study-wide conclusions, independent of this receptor: Sequencing depth was assumed to be roughly uniform across donors in the presence/absence analyses, though that assumption may not hold. In a later analysis, most CMV-associated TCR beta chains were found to appear HLA-restricted, with HLA associations seemingly driven largely by CMV exposure. The classifier was reported to diagnose cytomegalovirus status with high specificity and sensitivity in both the original and validation cohorts. In this cohort, only TCR beta chains were sequenced, and detectable features were limited by the absence of alpha or paired-chain data. Linkage disequilibrium might explain the correlated functional status among segregating V segments, but an unknown experimental factor could not be excluded. It was suggested by the authors that the approach could potentially be generalized to other disease states and immunological phenotypes. Compared with the roughly 700-donor mean, donors in an Asian-associated ancestry cluster had fewer N-insertions in productive TCRs, according to a later genetic analysis. HLA typing was unavailable for some donors at each locus, so association tests used only the typed subset. For the cohort, immune exposure information was limited to CMV serostatus. In vitro tests confirmed that a few of the cytomegalovirus-associated TCR beta chains recognize cytomegalovirus antigens. In an earlier analysis of a few hundred of the donors, most TCR beta V segments were observed in productive rearrangements about 87% or about 30% of the time, broadly matching IMGT annotations. In a later analysis, HLA-associated TCR beta chains showed more clonal expansion and lower generation probabilities than non-associated chains that were equally common. Some IMGT-functional V segments, including TRBV6-2 and TRBV6-3, could not be told apart with the 87-base-pair reads, so those segments were excluded. At a false discovery rate of 0.05, a later analysis linked 16,951 TCR beta sequences to specific HLA alleles. A further reported finding was that TCR beta sequences accurately predicted the HLA-A and HLA-B alleles for most subjects in the first cohort. Because counts were too low, more than 15 rarely observed V segments, including chromosome 9 orphons, were excluded from the earlier analysis of 587 of the donors. When HLA alleles, especially DR and DQ, strongly co-occurred, TCR associations were difficult to assign to individual alleles. In a later analysis, TCR association rates were found to vary across HLA loci, with the most associated TCRs seen for DRB1 alleles and the fewest for HLA-C alleles. In a later genetic analysis, a missense DCLRE1C variant was associated with V-gene and J-gene trimming of TCR beta chains, and the association was replicated in an independent cohort. In a later analysis, several top co-occurrence clusters were reported to appear linked to parvovirus B19, influenza, CMV and Epstein-Barr virus. A group of highly shared sequence variants was considered likely to be a technical artifact of the sequencing pipeline. Most TCR sequences were seen in very few donors, while some public TCRs were found in many individuals. A total of about 180 TCR beta chains were listed by the study as associated with cytomegalovirus.

Preparation of the library involved the immunoSEQ multiplex PCR assay. For the multiplex PCR, a mixture combining 60 forward primers for TCR Vbeta segments and 13 reverse primers for TCR Jbeta segments was used. A multiplex PCR assay on genomic DNA amplified the CDR3 region of rearranged TCR beta genes. The Illumina HiSeq System was used to sequence the amplified TCR beta libraries as 87-base-pair reads. On the authors' methods: In a later analysis, 77 million or so unique TCR beta chains were counted across the 650 to 700 repertoires, and some 10 million of these chains were shared by at least two donors. Raw reads were error-corrected and collapsed into unique sequences by a nearest-neighbor algorithm in which closely related sequences were merged to remove PCR and sequencing errors. V, D and J gene segments were assigned by aligning CDR3 sequences to IMGT reference sequences. For a sequence to be retained, a match of at least six nucleotides to both a V gene segment and a J gene segment was required. Rearrangements were called productive when the CDR3 lacked stop codons and stayed in frame with V and J; all others were non-productive. Following IMGT convention, CDR3 was defined as the stretch from the second conserved V-encoded cysteine to the conserved J-encoded phenylalanine. The earlier analysis of approximately 500 of the donors excluded sequences that lacked an unambiguous match to a single V gene segment. In an earlier analysis of around 590 of the donors, a V segment was called functional when productive rearrangements were above 56.7%, and segregating when the standard deviation between donors exceeded 5%. To diagnose cytomegalovirus status from the catalog of TCR beta chain sequences, a statistical classification framework was built. In a later analysis, TCR nucleotide sequences were compared against IMGT/GENE-DB human TR gene sequences so that V and J genes could be assigned. In a later analysis, CDR3 sequences and most-parsimonious VDJ recombination scenarios were assigned using the TCRdist pipeline. In a later analysis, each TCR beta chain was defined by its CDR3 amino acid sequence together with its V-gene family, and reads without a unique V-gene family were excluded. A later analysis removed 550 to 650 highly shared, low-generation-probability nucleotide sequences to deal with suspected cross-contamination and a sequencing artifact. A later analysis calculated a clonal expansion index for each public chain from normalized within-repertoire ranks of inferred template counts. A later analysis computed generation probabilities with a VDJ recombination model fitted to out-of-frame rearrangements, and checked the results against IGoR. Hypergeometric tests were used in a later analysis to score TCR-TCR, TCR-HLA and TCR-CMV co-occurrence, with a repertoire-size bias correction applied to the TCR pairs. To estimate false discovery rates, a later analysis permuted the HLA or CMV assignments 20 times. In a later analysis, co-occurring TCRs were grouped with DBSCAN, and TCRdist sequence similarity was added when clustering was performed within HLA-allele-positive subsets. For co-occurrence clustering, repertoires with fewer than 30,000 or more than 120,000 public chains were excluded, along with 5 or 6 repertoires with anomalous nucleotide sharing. Drawn from immuneACCESS, this table holds only the in-frame rearrangements with V and J called that TCRdb kept. Clones are partly lost; checked studies trace under half to an unresolved V gene and leave the rest unexplained. D and trimming were read from the DNA, whereas the V and J calls and clone size are those reported in that table. For this sample the table gives roughly 140,000 clones, of which roughly 80% were detected only once. The ten biggest clones cover 4.5% to 6% of the sample.

In total, approximately 690 healthy bone marrow donors made up the cohort. At the time of sampling, every cohort member was nominally healthy, though immune exposures that went unrecorded were likely present. The donor tested CMV seronegative and was one of the 352 seronegative cohort members. A peripheral blood sample was provided by each donor, and peripheral blood mononuclear cells were used for TCR beta sequencing. The Qiagen DNeasy Blood Extraction Kit was used to extract genomic DNA from the blood cell samples. This clone occurred a few times. The antigen this receptor binds is unknown. Base quality data are lacking; no much larger clone is found one base away. Trimming at the junction amounts to 5 bases on V and 3 bases on J, and the germline ends lie 13 bases apart. For CDR1 and CDR2, the germline V gene lists SGHTA and FQGNSA. The CDR3 sequence holds 15 residues, the cysteine and phenylalanine included. Here the CDR3 DNA is all that survives: 45 bases in frame from base 1.

This receptor chain uses TRBV7-2 and TRBJ1-4; matching of 5 bases hints at TRBD1 as the D gene. The TCR sequence derives from a woman in her fifties or sixties in good health and CMV-seronegative. Sample: PBMCs. CDR3 loop: CASSPNGGPNEKLFF. The sequenced DNA: TGTGCCAGCAGCCCAAACGGGGGTCCTAATGAAAAACTGTTTTTT.